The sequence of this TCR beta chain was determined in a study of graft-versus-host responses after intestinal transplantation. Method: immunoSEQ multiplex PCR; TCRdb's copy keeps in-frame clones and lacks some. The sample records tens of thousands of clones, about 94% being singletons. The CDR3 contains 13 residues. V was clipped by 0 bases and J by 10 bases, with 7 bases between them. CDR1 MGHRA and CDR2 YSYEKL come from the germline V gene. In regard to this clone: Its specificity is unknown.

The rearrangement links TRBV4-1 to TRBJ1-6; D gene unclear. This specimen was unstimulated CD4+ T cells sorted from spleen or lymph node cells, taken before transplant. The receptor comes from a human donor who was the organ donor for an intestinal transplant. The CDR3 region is CASSQDGLSPLHF. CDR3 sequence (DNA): TGCGCCAGCAGCCAAGATGGGCTCTCACCCCTCCACTTT.